The entry that follows covers one T cell receptor (beta chain) sequence. Its cognate antigen is unknown. This CDR3 contains 12 residues. Trimming pared 5 bases from V and 4 bases from J, leaving 9 bases between. In germline, CDR1 is SEHNR, CDR2 FQNEAQ (reference sequence). Most PBMC samples had 480 ng input DNA in six replicates. The assay was immunoSEQ multiplex PCR, and TCRdb's table has in-frame clones only and misses some. The sample comprises approximately 20,000 clones, approximately 72% of which are singletons, and 2.7% rests with the top ten. This record comes from a study of neoadjuvant anti-PD-1 for oral cavity cancer. Findings and limits, study-wide: Only three patients per response group were TCR-analyzed; validation needed.

Blood cells were analyzed directly, without culture or expansion. The source material was PBMCs, sampled before nivolumab (anti-PD-1) treatment. This sequence was found in a person aged 35 to 85 with oral cavity squamous cell carcinoma. J is TRBJ2-7 and V is TRBV7-9; D gene uncertain. As DNA, the CDR3 is TGTGCCAGCAGCCCTTTAAGTTACGAGCAGTACTTC. This gives the protein CASSPLSYEQYF.